This T cell receptor beta chain came from a study of post-analysis software for immune sequencing data. General study points: Included in a set of roughly 5 TRBV segments more frequent in patients than controls were TRBV5-6, TRBV5-1 and TRBV20-1.

Concerning this clonotype itself: Its antigen is not known.

Unique molecular identifiers featured in each of the TCR beta cDNA libraries. TCRdb independently ran MiXCR on the PCR reads; one entry per CDR3 protein. Of 650,000 to 850,000 distinct CDR3 sequences listed, roughly half are singletons. The ends were cut back, 0 bases at V and 1 base at J, with 16 bases in the middle. The CDR3 runs to 18 residues. The origin of this receptor is a girl aged 5-17 years with multiple sclerosis. V is TRBV12-3 or TRBV12-4 and J is TRBJ2-1; D gene uncertain. The material sequenced was blood. This CDR3 is CASSLAFWRKLSYNEQFF. The CDR3 nucleotides read TGTGCCAGCAGTTTAGCTTTCTGGCGGAAATTATCCTACAATGAGCAGTTCTTC.